The 12 T cell receptor beta chains listed next were all sequenced from one sample in a study of OX40 agonist ivuxolimab in advanced cancers. The table came from immunoSEQ multiplex PCR; TCRdb's copy has only in-frame clones and leaves some out. The sample has around 94,000 clones, more than 90% seen once. Material: CD4+ or CD8+ T cells sorted from blood, obtained in a trial of the OX40 agonist ivuxolimab. The receptors originated from an adult with an advanced solid tumor such as melanoma, head and neck, liver or kidney cancer.

V is TRBV6-6 and J is TRBJ1-2, with D perhaps matching TRBD1 (5 bases). The CDR3 is 15 residues long. V was shortened by 2 bases and J by 4 bases, with 14 bases between the two germline ends. Germline V gene lookup returns CDR1 MNHNY and CDR2 SVGAGI (reference sequence). The CDR3 region is CASSYRQRDPYGYTF. CDR3 nucleotide sequence: TGTGCCAGCAGTTACAGACAGAGGGACCCCTATGGCTACACCTTC.

The V call is TRBV5-8, the J call TRBJ2-1; D gene unclear. Per the germline V gene, CDR1 is SGHTS and CDR2 is YDEGEE. V was trimmed by 3 bases and J by 6 bases, leaving 10 bases between them. The CDR3 loop spans 13 amino acids. CDR3 sequence (DNA): TGTGCCAGCAGCTCCACGGGTCGCAATGAGCAGTTCTTC. As protein: CASSSTGRNEQFF.

V gene TRBV9 combines with J gene TRBJ2-7, with TRBD2 identical over 12 bases. V lost 3 bases and J lost 7; bases outside the gene matches: 5. This CDR3 spans 14 amino acids. Germline CDR1 is SGDLS and CDR2 is YYNGEE. The CDR3 DNA follows: TGTGCCAGCAGCGCTGGACTAGCGGGATTTGAGCAGTACTTC. This translates into CASSAGLAGFEQYF.

This clone was counted a few times. This chain uses TRBV7-6 with TRBJ1-1; TRBD1 matches 7 bases. The CDR3 is 15 amino acids. With V trimmed by 5 bases and J by 1 base, 7 bases remained unmatched. Per germline, CDR1 SGHVS and CDR2 FNYEAQ. The CDR3 nucleotides read TGTGCCAGCAGCCCCTATGGGACAGCGAACACTGAAGCTTTCTTT. Translation gives CASSPYGTANTEAFF. The complete variable domain, with remaining parts taken from reference TRBV7-6 and TRBJ1-1, reads GAGVSQSPRYKVTKRGQDVALRCDPISGHVSLYWYRQALGQGPEFLTYFNYEAQQDKSGLPNDRFSAERPEGSISTLTIQRTEQRDSAMYRCASSPYGTANTEAFFGQGTRLTVV.

The CDR3 coding sequence is TGCGCCAGCAGTGACGGGACCCGGGGGGGCGGCACAGATACGCAGTATTTT. Protein: CASSDGTRGGGTDTQYF. The rearrangement uses TRBV10-1 and TRBJ2-3, with 8 bases that match TRBD2. Losses at the gene ends were 3 bases for V and 1 base for J; bases not matched to a gene: 9. The germline CDR1 and CDR2 sequences are WNHNN and SYGVQD (reference sequence). This CDR3 contains 17 residues.

The V and J genes are TRBV29-1 and TRBJ2-5; tentatively, D is TRBD1 (7 bases). V was trimmed by 4 bases and J by 4 bases, leaving 19 bases between them. Germline values: CDR1 SQVTM, CDR2 ANQGSEA. The CDR3 runs to 15 residues. The CDR3 loop reads CSVAEGASGRETQYF. Written as DNA, the CDR3 is TGCAGCGTTGCGGAGGGGGCTTCAGGTCGAGAGACCCAGTACTTC.

CDR3 sequence (DNA): TGTGCCAGCAGCCTCTTCCCGGGACAGGGGCGCAATGAGCAGTTCTTC. Translation: CASSLFPGQGRNEQFF. J is TRBJ2-1 and V is TRBV11-2; TRBD1 matches 10 bases. CDR3 length: 16 amino acids. Trimming at V came to 5 bases and at J to 6 bases, leaving 10 bases not matched to a gene. In germline, CDR1 is SGHAT, CDR2 FQNNGV.

The chain has TRBV7-9 and TRBJ1-1; D is uncertain. Germline V gene data show CDR1 as SEHNR and CDR2 as FQNEAQ (reference sequence). V shed 5 bases and J shed 7 bases, with 8 bases lying between them. This CDR3 spans 11 amino acids. The CDR3 region has the DNA TGTGCCAGCAGCCCCAGTCTTGAAGCTTTCTTT. Amino acid sequence: CASSPSLEAFF.

V is TRBV5-6 and J is TRBJ1-5, with D possibly being TRBD1 (6 bases). The CDR3 has 16 residues. Germline CDR1 reads SGHDT; CDR2 reads YYEEEE. Trimming pared 2 bases from V and 2 bases from J, leaving 14 bases between. In DNA, the CDR3 is TGTGCCAGCAGCTTCTCAGGGGAGTGGGGCAATCAGCCCCAGCATTTT. Its translation: CASSFSGEWGNQPQHF.

The gene calls are TRBV15 and TRBJ1-2; D is unresolved. With 4 bases removed from V and 3 bases from J, the gap between germline ends came to 15 bases. Germline loops: CDR1 LNHNV, CDR2 YYDKDF (reference sequence). There are 15 residues in the CDR3. The CDR3 here is CATSTSVVVDYGYTF. The CDR3 region has the DNA TGTGCCACCAGCACCTCGGTTGTGGTCGACTATGGCTACACCTTC. Variable domain in full (rest from reference TRBV15 and TRBJ1-2): DAMVIQNPRYQVTQFGKPVTLSCSQTLNHNVMYWYQQKSSQAPKLLFHYYDKDFNNEADTPDNFQSRRPNTSFCFLDIRSPGLGDTAMYLCATSTSVVVDYGYTFGSGTRLTVV.

The CDR3 protein is CASSVGQGLAEAFF. The CDR3 coding sequence is TGTGCCAGCAGCGTAGGACAGGGCCTAGCTGAAGCTTTCTTT. The chain is built from TRBV9 and TRBJ1-1; the match to TRBD1 covers 7 bases. Germline CDR1 and CDR2: SGDLS and YYNGEE. V shed 0 bases and J 6 bases; nucleotides not matched to a gene: 5. The CDR3 has 14 amino acids.

This clone was detected once. The chain couples TRBV7-9 to TRBJ2-7, with unresolved D. The V and J ends lost 6 bases and 3 bases respectively, with 12 bases between them. Germline CDR1 SEHNR, CDR2 FQNEAQ (reference sequence). This CDR3 is built from 13 residues. CDR3 protein: CASSHGPFYEQYF. The CDR3 nucleotides read TGTGCCAGCAGTCATGGGCCGTTCTACGAGCAGTACTTC.